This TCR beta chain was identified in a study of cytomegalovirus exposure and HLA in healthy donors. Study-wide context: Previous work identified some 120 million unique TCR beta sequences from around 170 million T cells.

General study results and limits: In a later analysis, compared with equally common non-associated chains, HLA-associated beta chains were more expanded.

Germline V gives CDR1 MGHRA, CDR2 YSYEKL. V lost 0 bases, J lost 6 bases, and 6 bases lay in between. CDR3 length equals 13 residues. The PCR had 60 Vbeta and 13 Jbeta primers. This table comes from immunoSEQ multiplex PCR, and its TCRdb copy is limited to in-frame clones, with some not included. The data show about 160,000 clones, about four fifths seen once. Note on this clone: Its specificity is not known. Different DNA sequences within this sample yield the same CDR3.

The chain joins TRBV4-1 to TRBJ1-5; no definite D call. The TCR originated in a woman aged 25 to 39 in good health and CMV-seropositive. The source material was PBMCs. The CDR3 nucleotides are TGCGCCAGCAGCCAAGACAGAGGTCAGCCCCAGCATTTT. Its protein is CASSQDRGQPQHF.